What follows are 25 T cell receptor beta chains derived from one specimen sequenced in a study of blood T cell repertoires in COVID-19. Clones were read by immunoSEQ multiplex PCR, and TCRdb kept only the in-frame ones, dropping some. The sample includes around 200,000 clones, about nine tenths seen only once; the top ten take around a tenth. Sequencing used PBMCs or T cells enriched from blood (not recorded which). Every receptor here comes from a man between 18 and 29 years old with acute COVID-19.

The chain employs TRBV7-8 and TRBJ1-1; 7 nucleotides agree with TRBD1. Germline V gene data show CDR1 as SGHVS and CDR2 as FQNEAQ. V gave up 7 bases and J gave up 10 bases; unmatched junction bases: 24. There are 17 residues in the CDR3. CDR3 DNA: TGTGCCAGCACCCAGGGAGGACAGGAGGTTCGTCGGGGTGGAGCTTTCTTT. Translation gives CASTQGGQEVRRGGAFF. Full variable domain (remainder filled in from reference TRBV7-8 and TRBJ1-1): GAGVSQSPRYKVAKRGQDVALRCDPISGHVSLFWYQQALGQGPEFLTYFQNEAQLDKSGLPSDRFFAERPEGSVSTLKIQRTQQEDSAVYLCASTQGGQEVRRGGAFFGQGTRLTVV.

The gene calls are TRBV29-1 and TRBJ2-7; D may be TRBD2 (6 bases). V gave up 3 bases and J gave up 2 bases, with 8 bases separating them. Germline V CDR1 and CDR2: SQVTM, ANQGSEA. This CDR3 is 12 amino acids long. Here the CDR3 reads CSVERGPYEQYF. The CDR3 DNA reads as TGCAGCGTTGAGCGGGGTCCCTACGAGCAGTACTTC.

The chain has TRBV28 and TRBJ1-1; 12 bases fit TRBD1. The ends lost 3 bases at V and 3 bases at J; junction bases unmatched: 11. The CDR3 length is 18 residues. The germline gives CDR1 MDHEN, CDR2 SYDVKM. This CDR3 reads CASSFEGGTGGPYTEAFF. The CDR3 coding sequence is TGTGCCAGCAGTTTTGAGGGCGGGACAGGGGGCCCATACACTGAAGCTTTCTTT.

V gene TRBV28 combines with J gene TRBJ2-6; D possibly corresponds to TRBD1 (6 bases). V was pared by 6 bases and J by 0 bases, with 9 bases between. The CDR3 is 15 residues long. CDR1 is MDHEN, CDR2 SYDVKM, per germline. CDR3 loop: CASSLQGSGANVLTF. For the CDR3, the DNA is TGTGCCAGCAGCCTACAGGGCTCTGGGGCCAACGTCCTGACTTTC.

The chain recombines TRBV5-4 with TRBJ2-2, with 11 bases lining up with TRBD1. This CDR3 has 15 amino acids. With 3 bases clipped from V and 8 bases from J, the junction kept 6 bases outside the gene matches. Germline lookup yields CDR1 SGHNT and CDR2 YYREEE (reference sequence). This CDR3 is CASSSPGQGEGELFF. The DNA for the CDR3 is TGTGCCAGCAGCTCACCGGGACAGGGGGAAGGGGAGCTGTTTTTT.

This chain uses TRBV11-2 with TRBJ2-1; the match to TRBD2 covers 8 bases. Germline CDR1 SGHAT, CDR2 FQNNGV. The junction had 9 bases not matched to a gene; V was cut back by 3 bases and J by 14 bases. The CDR3 covers 13 residues. This CDR3 reads CASSFREGGKEFF. CDR3 nucleotide sequence: TGTGCCAGCAGCTTTCGGGAGGGAGGGAAGGAGTTCTTC.

The gene calls are TRBV29-1 and TRBJ2-7, with 8 bases aligning to TRBD1. The CDR3 consists of 13 residues. Per germline, CDR1 SQVTM and CDR2 ANQGSEA. With 5 bases clipped from V and 3 bases from J, the junction kept 6 bases outside the gene matches. The CDR3 here is CSVQTGGFYEQYF. The CDR3 DNA is TGCAGCGTTCAAACAGGGGGATTCTACGAGCAGTACTTC.

V and J are TRBV7-3 and TRBJ2-1, with 9 positions matching TRBD1. CDR1 is SGHTA and CDR2 is FQGTGA in the germline V gene. Trimming removed 5 bases from V and 7 bases from J; junction bases left unmatched: 6. The CDR3 is 14 residues long. CDR3 sequence reads: CASSPGTGSNEQFF. Written as DNA, the CDR3 is TGTGCCAGCAGCCCCGGGACAGGGAGTAATGAGCAGTTCTTC.

The genes are TRBV11-3 and TRBJ2-7; a weak D match, TRBD2 (6 bases). Germline assignment: CDR1 SGHNT and CDR2 YENEEA. Trimming removed 5 bases from V and 7 bases from J, with 24 bases in between. This CDR3 region has 16 residues. This chain's CDR3 is CASSLTVGTPVGEQYF. In nucleotides, the CDR3 is TGTGCCAGCAGCCTGACGGTCGGGACTCCCGTGGGGGAGCAGTACTTC. Combining the CDR3 with reference TRBV11-3 and TRBJ2-7 gives the whole variable domain EAGVVQSPRYKIIEKKQPVAFWCNPISGHNTLYWYLQNLGQGPELLIRYENEEAVDDSQLPKDRFSAERLKGVDSTLKIQPAELGDSAVYLCASSLTVGTPVGEQYFGPGTRLTVT.

The rearrangement uses TRBV2 and TRBJ1-2; 8 bases fit TRBD1. V shed 6 bases and J 4 bases; nucleotides not matched to a gene: 10. Germline CDR1 SNHLY, CDR2 FYNNEI. This CDR3 has 15 residues. The chain's CDR3 is CASSETGAQFYGYTF. The CDR3 nucleotides are TGTGCCAGCAGCGAGACAGGGGCACAGTTCTATGGCTACACCTTC.

The J gene is TRBJ1-1, the V gene TRBV28; no definite D call. V was cut by 7 bases and J by 8 bases, with 11 bases left in between. The CDR3 runs 11 residues. CDR1 is MDHEN, CDR2 SYDVKM, per germline. The CDR3: CASNGAPEAFF. The CDR3 nucleotides read TGTGCCAGCAACGGTGCCCCGGAAGCTTTCTTT.

The chain has TRBV24-1 and TRBJ2-3; 8 nucleotides line up with TRBD2. This CDR3 is 11 amino acids long. Germline loops: CDR1 KGHDR, CDR2 SFDVKD. The ends lost 10 bases at V and 6 bases at J; junction bases unmatched: 2. CDR3 nucleotide sequence: TGTGCCACTGGCGGGGGGGATACGCAGTATTTT. Translating it yields CATGGGDTQYF.

J is TRBJ2-1 and V is TRBV2, with a tentative D call TRBD2 (6 bases). Trimming cost V 7 bases and J 2 bases, with 18 bases left between them. The CDR3 runs 16 residues. CDR1 and CDR2 from the germline V gene are SNHLY and FYNNEI. For the CDR3, the DNA is TGTGCCAGCACCGACGGTGGGAGGCCCACCTACAATGAGCAGTTCTTC. It codes for CASTDGGRPTYNEQFF.

V usage is TRBV4-1 and J usage is TRBJ1-1, with D tentatively TRBD1 (6 bases). The V end lost 1 base, the J end lost 0 bases, and 9 bases lay between the germline ends. CDR1 is MGHRA and CDR2 is YSYEKL in the germline V gene. This CDR3 has 15 residues. Written as DNA, the CDR3 is TGCGCCAGCAGCCAAGTAAGGGGGATGAACACTGAAGCTTTCTTT. It codes for CASSQVRGMNTEAFF.

The genes are TRBV13 and TRBJ2-1; D call uncertain. Trimming shortened V by 1 base and J by 3 bases, and 13 bases separated the two germline ends. The CDR3 runs to 16 residues. Germline V lookup: CDR1 PRHDT, CDR2 FYEKMQ (reference sequence). The CDR3 DNA follows: TGTGCCAGCAGCTTAGCAAGCCTTTCAGGCTACAATGAGCAGTTCTTC. This translates into CASSLASLSGYNEQFF.

The chain has TRBV3-1 (or the pseudogene TRBV3-2) and TRBJ2-7; 8 bases fit TRBD2. CDR1 is LGHDT, CDR2 YNNKEL, per germline (reference sequence). With V trimmed by 2 bases and J by 4 bases, 1 base remained unmatched. This CDR3 spans 13 amino acids. CDR3 DNA: TGTGCCAGCAGCCAACCTAGCGGGTACGAGCAGTACTTC. The encoded protein is CASSQPSGYEQYF.

The CDR3 DNA reads as TGTGCCAGCAGCACCAAGCGGGAGGGCGACACCGGGGAGCTGTTTTTT. Its translation is CASSTKREGDTGELFF. The chain employs TRBV7-8 and TRBJ2-2, with 10 bases matching TRBD2. This CDR3 has 16 residues. Germline CDR1 is SGHVS and CDR2 is FQNEAQ. J gave up 3 bases and V 5 bases, and 6 bases lay outside the gene matches. The variable domain in full, completed from reference TRBV7-8 and TRBJ2-2, reads GAGVSQSPRYKVAKRGQDVALRCDPISGHVSLFWYQQALGQGPEFLTYFQNEAQLDKSGLPSDRFFAERPEGSVSTLKIQRTQQEDSAVYLCASSTKREGDTGELFFGEGSRLTVL.

The rearrangement joins TRBV11-2 to TRBJ1-2; maybe TRBD1 (6 bases). This CDR3 is 12 amino acids long. V lost 5 bases to trimming and J lost 4 bases, with 8 bases between them. Germline-derived CDR1 and CDR2 are SGHAT and FQNNGV. CDR3 sequence: CASSKQGYGYTF. CDR3 nucleotides: TGTGCCAGCAGCAAACAGGGCTATGGCTACACCTTC.

The gene calls are TRBV10-3 and TRBJ1-1; unclear D gene. Deletions cut 2 bases from V and 5 bases from J, with 6 bases between. CDR3 length equals 12 residues. Per germline, CDR1 ENHRY and CDR2 SYGVKD. CDR3 coding DNA: TGTGCCATCAGTGAGGTACGGACTGAAGCTTTCTTT. Amino acid sequence: CAISEVRTEAFF.

Remarks on this clone: Germline is not matched at one junction end, which may reflect a read error. The rearrangement links TRBV7-7 to TRBJ2-2; D might be TRBD2 (6 bases). Germline CDR1 is SSHAT and CDR2 is FNYEAQ (reference sequence). The CDR3 consists of 15 residues. CDR3 sequence: CASSLAPGEAGELFF. The DNA of the CDR3 is TGTGCTAGCAGCTTAGCCCCTGGGGAGGCCGGGGAGCTGTTTTTT.

This chain connects TRBV27 to TRBJ1-1; D ambiguous. Germline V gene lookup returns CDR1 MNHEY and CDR2 SMNVEV (reference sequence). V lost 6 bases, J lost 4 bases, and 15 bases lay in between. The CDR3 loop spans 14 amino acids. CDR3 sequence: CASSPSPASTEAFF. The CDR3 bases are TGTGCCAGCAGCCCTTCCCCCGCTAGCACTGAAGCTTTCTTT.

The rearrangement uses TRBV6-5 and TRBJ2-1; 8 positions agree with TRBD1. The V and J ends lost 7 bases and 12 bases, in that order; junction bases with no gene match: 5. In germline, CDR1 is MNHEY, CDR2 SVGAGI. CDR3 length equals 11 residues. CDR3 protein: CASITGGRQFF. In nucleotides, the CDR3 is TGTGCCAGCATTACAGGGGGGCGGCAGTTCTTC.

The chain couples TRBV18 to TRBJ1-2; D is unclear. The V gene lost 3 bases and the J gene lost 0 bases, with 2 bases spanning the gap. Per the germline V gene, CDR1 is KGHSH and CDR2 is LQKENI. The CDR3 is 12 residues long. The CDR3 spells CASSPTNYGYTF. In DNA, the CDR3 is TGTGCCAGCTCACCCACTAACTATGGCTACACCTTC.

The V and J genes are TRBV7-2 and TRBJ2-3; 13 positions match TRBD2. Germline values: CDR1 SGHTA, CDR2 FQGNSA. V lost 4 bases and J lost 4; bases outside the gene matches: 5. This CDR3 has 16 amino acids. The CDR3 bases are TGTGCCAGCAGCTCGGGACTAGCGGGACTGTCAGATACGCAGTATTTT. Its protein is CASSSGLAGLSDTQYF. Complete variable domain (other parts from reference TRBV7-2 and TRBJ2-3): GAGVSQSPSNKVTEKGKDVELRCDPISGHTALYWYRQSLGQGLEFLIYFQGNSAPDKSGLPSDRFSAERTGGSVSTLTIQRTQQEDSAVYLCASSSGLAGLSDTQYFGPGTRLTVL.

This clone was detected only once. The rearrangement joins TRBV4-2 to TRBJ2-1; D is perhaps TRBD1 (6 bases). The germline gives CDR1 LGHNA, CDR2 YNFKEQ. The CDR3 contains 14 residues. Deletions cut 3 bases from V and 7 bases from J, with 13 bases between. CDR3 amino acids: CASSHRGSGNEQFF. The CDR3 nucleotides read TGTGCCAGCAGCCACAGGGGTTCGGGGAATGAGCAGTTCTTC.